The T cell receptor (beta chain) under discussion was sequenced for a study of shared clonotypes between healthy human individuals. Findings and limits, study-wide: Sequencing depth was a factor that was expected to affect clonotype sharing among donors.

The germline V gene has CDR1 KGHSH and CDR2 LQKENI. This CDR3 spans 13 amino acids. V lost 6 bases and J lost 9, with 15 bases in between. As regards this clone: Its target is unknown.

At deep level, the assay was performed. Assay used: immunoSEQ multiplex PCR; TCRdb lists only in-frame clones, some missing. This repertoire shows fewer than 600,000 clones, less than 85% found once; its top ten account for 10% to 15%. This sequence was found in a middle-aged woman in good health. Some clones in this sample may be carry-over from other donors' samples. The chain joins TRBV18 to TRBJ1-5; D is perhaps TRBD1 (5 bases). Material for sequencing was PBMCs. In DNA form, the CDR3 reads TGTGCCAGCTCTCCAACGGGGGATGGGCCCCAGCATTTT. Amino acid sequence: CASSPTGDGPQHF.